A single sample gave rise to the 30 T cell receptor beta chains below, sequenced in a study of graft-versus-host responses after intestinal transplantation. Produced via immunoSEQ multiplex PCR; TCRdb's table is partial and in-frame only. This repertoire shows about 69,000 clones, roughly 92% found once; its top ten account for 6.5% to 7%. The sample was bone marrow, taken around 730 days after intestinal transplantation. All receptors come from a human patient who received an intestinal transplant, so some T cells may come from the graft donor.

This clone was counted between two and nine times. The chain employs TRBV19 and TRBJ2-3; 9 bases match TRBD1. The CDR3 has 15 amino acids. Trimming at V came to 5 bases and at J to 10 bases, leaving 13 bases not matched to a gene. Germline V gives CDR1 LNHDA, CDR2 SQIVND (reference sequence). The chain's CDR3 is CASSLQGAPSFAQYF. CDR3 nucleotide sequence: TGTGCCAGTAGTCTACAGGGGGCGCCGTCCTTCGCGCAGTATTTT.

This clone appeared once. The CDR3 reads CASSQALGRSEQYF. CDR3 coding DNA: TGCGCCAGCAGCCAAGCTCTGGGGCGCTCCGAGCAGTACTTC. V usage is TRBV4-1 and J usage is TRBJ2-7, with TRBD1 as a possible D gene (5 bases). Germline V gene data show CDR1 as MGHRA and CDR2 as YSYEKL. Trimming pared 1 base from V and 6 bases from J, leaving 13 bases between. This CDR3 contains 14 residues.

J is TRBJ1-2 and V is TRBV10-1, with 9 bases that match TRBD1. The V and J ends lost 10 bases and 4 bases, in that order; junction bases with no gene match: 28. The germline V gene has CDR1 WNHNN and CDR2 SYGVQD (reference sequence). The CDR3 is 20 amino acids. The CDR3 here is CATTALKPGQGIRGGYGYTF. The CDR3 DNA is TGCGCCACCACAGCTCTAAAGCCGGGACAGGGAATTCGGGGAGGCTATGGCTACACCTTC.

The chain employs TRBV19 and TRBJ1-5, with D perhaps TRBD1 (6 bases). The CDR3 consists of 15 residues. Trimming took 3 bases from V and 7 from J, leaving 16 bases between them. The germline V gene encodes CDR1 LNHDA and CDR2 SQIVND (reference sequence). The DNA of the CDR3 is TGTGCCAGTAGTATCTGGGCGTCAGGGGCACAGCCCCAGCATTTT. Amino acids: CASSIWASGAQPQHF. Full variable domain (missing parts from reference TRBV19 and TRBJ1-5): DGGITQSPKYLFRKEGQNVTLSCEQNLNHDAMYWYRQDPGQGLRLIYYSQIVNDFQKGDIAEGYSVSREKKESFPLTVTSAQKNPTAFYLCASSIWASGAQPQHFGDGTRLSIL.

The chain recombines TRBV6-1 with TRBJ1-4; TRBD1 is a possible D gene (6 bases). Trimming removed 7 bases from V and 8 bases from J, with 17 bases in between. CDR1 is MNHNS, CDR2 SASEGT, per germline. CDR3 length: 14 amino acids. The CDR3 coding sequence is TGTGCCAGCACCCAAGGGCAGGGGTGGGAAAAACTGTTTTTT. Translating gives CASTQGQGWEKLFF.

This chain uses TRBV6-5 with TRBJ1-2, with a weak D call TRBD1 (5 bases). Germline values: CDR1 MNHEY, CDR2 SVGAGI. Trimming took 4 bases from V and 4 from J, leaving 10 bases between them. The CDR3 extends over 13 amino acids. CDR3 in DNA: TGTGCCAGCAGTTCGACAGTCAGCTATGGCTACACCTTC. Translation: CASSSTVSYGYTF.

This chain joins TRBV2 and TRBJ2-7; 10 nucleotides agree with TRBD1. Germline V gene data show CDR1 as SNHLY and CDR2 as FYNNEI. The trim removed 6 bases at V and 3 bases at J, leaving 8 bases unmatched. There are 15 residues in the CDR3. CDR3 in amino acids: CASSAGTGAFYEQYF. Written as DNA, the CDR3 is TGTGCCAGCAGCGCCGGGACAGGGGCCTTCTACGAGCAGTACTTC.

The V gene is TRBV27, the J gene TRBJ2-1, with D tentatively TRBD1 (9 bases). The ends were cut back, 8 bases at V and 1 base at J, with 27 bases in the middle. The CDR3 runs 19 residues. Germline loops: CDR1 MNHEY, CDR2 SMNVEV (reference sequence). In nucleotides, the CDR3 is TGTGCCAGCGGTGCACAGGGGGCCGGGCTAGCGGGTTCCTACAATGAGCAGTTCTTC. This translates into CASGAQGAGLAGSYNEQFF.

The chain has TRBV11-2 and TRBJ2-1; D is perhaps TRBD2 (7 bases). V was pared by 0 bases and J by 10 bases, with 16 bases between. The CDR3 length is 15 residues. CDR1 is SGHAT and CDR2 is FQNNGV in the germline V gene. The CDR3 region is CASSLESAGAREQFF. The CDR3 DNA reads TGTGCCAGCAGCTTAGAGTCCGCGGGGGCGAGGGAGCAGTTCTTC. Full variable domain (missing parts from reference TRBV11-2 and TRBJ2-1): EAGVAQSPRYKIIEKRQSVAFWCNPISGHATLYWYQQILGQGPKLLIQFQNNGVVDDSQLPKDRFSAERLKGVDSTLKIQPAKLEDSAVYLCASSLESAGAREQFFGPGTRLTVL.

This chain joins TRBV5-5 and TRBJ1-2, with unresolved D. The germline V gene has CDR1 SGHKS and CDR2 YYEKEE (reference sequence). V was shortened by 1 base and J by 1 base, with 5 bases between the two germline ends. The CDR3 extends over 13 amino acids. The CDR3 sequence is CASSLKNNYGYTF. The CDR3 nucleotides are TGTGCCAGCAGCTTGAAGAATAACTATGGCTACACCTTC.

J is TRBJ1-2 and V is TRBV5-4; unclear D gene. Per the germline V gene, CDR1 is SGHNT and CDR2 is YYREEE (reference sequence). The V end lost 4 bases, the J end lost 4 bases, and 5 bases lay between the germline ends. The CDR3 extends over 11 amino acids. In DNA, the CDR3 is TGTGCCAGCAGCCGAGCCTATGGCTACACCTTC. This encodes CASSRAYGYTF.

The rearrangement uses TRBV5-6 and TRBJ1-2, with 8 bases that match TRBD1. There are 15 residues in the CDR3. Trimming removed 4 bases from V and 0 bases from J; junction bases left unmatched: 5. CDR1 SGHDT and CDR2 YYEEEE come from the germline V gene. CDR3 protein: CASSLRQGPNYGYTF. In nucleotides, the CDR3 is TGTGCCAGCAGCCTTCGACAGGGGCCTAACTATGGCTACACCTTC.

The chain is built from TRBV5-1 and TRBJ2-7; 7 positions match TRBD1. V lost 3 bases and J lost 5; bases outside the gene matches: 2. This CDR3 contains 12 residues. CDR1 is SGHRS, CDR2 YFSETQ, per germline. The CDR3 loop is CASSSQGNEQYF. As DNA, the CDR3 is TGCGCCAGCAGCTCACAGGGGAACGAGCAGTACTTC.

The chain uses TRBV7-6 and TRBJ1-2, with a weak D call TRBD1 (5 bases). The CDR3 has 15 amino acids. Germline CDR1 and CDR2: SGHVS and FNYEAQ. Trimming shortened V by 5 bases and J by 3 bases, and 16 bases separated the two germline ends. The CDR3 nucleotides are TGTGCCAGCAGCCCCGGGCAGGCGGGGGACTATGGCTACACCTTC. It yields the protein CASSPGQAGDYGYTF.

The J gene is TRBJ1-5, the V gene TRBV6-6; TRBD1 matches at 8 bases. The CDR3 sequence is 15 residues long. Germline loops: CDR1 MNHNY, CDR2 SVGAGI (reference sequence). Losses at the gene ends were 4 bases for V and 7 bases for J; bases not matched to a gene: 9. The DNA of the CDR3 is TGTGCCAGCAGTTTTGGACAGGGTGGGGACCAGCCCCAGCATTTT. Translated, it gives CASSFGQGGDQPQHF.

This clone was counted a single time. One end of the junction varies from germline; a read error may be responsible. The J gene is TRBJ1-2, the V gene TRBV7-9, with a possible D match to TRBD1 (6 bases). The CDR3 is 15 amino acids. The germline gives CDR1 SEHNR, CDR2 FQNEAQ (reference sequence). The CDR3 DNA reads as TGTGCCAGCAGCCTAGCGGGACAACCTAACTATGGCTACACCTTC. This translates into CASSLAGQPNYGYTF.

V gene TRBV7-6 combines with J gene TRBJ2-7; D may be TRBD2 (6 bases). CDR1 and CDR2 from the germline V gene are SGHVS and FNYEAQ. Trimming removed 0 bases from V and 5 bases from J, with 14 bases in between. This CDR3 has 15 amino acids. CDR3 residues: CASSLAGGSVNEQYF. Written as DNA, the CDR3 is TGTGCCAGCAGCTTAGCGGGGGGATCGGTAAACGAGCAGTACTTC.

This chain links TRBV13 with TRBJ2-2, with 11 bases identical to TRBD2. Germline V lookup: CDR1 PRHDT, CDR2 FYEKMQ (reference sequence). The CDR3 is 17 residues long. V lost 3 bases to trimming and J lost 0 bases; unmatched junction nucleotides: 3. In nucleotides, the CDR3 is TGTGCCAGCAGCTTGGTAGCGGGAGGGCCGAACACCGGGGAGCTGTTTTTT. Protein product: CASSLVAGGPNTGELFF.

This clone was recorded only once. The CDR3 DNA reads as TGTGCCAGCAGCCAAGATAGGGGACTAGGAGTCAACAATGAGCAGTTCTTC. This translates into CASSQDRGLGVNNEQFF. V and J are TRBV4-2 and TRBJ2-1, with 8 bases fitting TRBD2. V shed 0 bases and J 5 bases; nucleotides not matched to a gene: 9. In germline, CDR1 is LGHNA, CDR2 YNFKEQ. The CDR3 is 17 residues long.

The chain combines TRBV10-3 with TRBJ2-1, with 10 nucleotides matching TRBD2. This CDR3 region has 15 residues. Trimming at V came to 3 bases and at J to 2 bases, leaving 1 base not matched to a gene. CDR1 is ENHRY and CDR2 is SYGVKD in the germline V gene. CDR3 sequence reads: CAISELAGTYNEQFF. In DNA form, the CDR3 reads TGTGCCATCAGTGAACTAGCGGGGACCTACAATGAGCAGTTCTTC.

The rearrangement joins TRBV27 to TRBJ2-1; no reliable D call. Trimming pared 5 bases from V and 4 bases from J, leaving 12 bases between. The CDR3 runs to 14 residues. Germline CDR1 is MNHEY and CDR2 is SMNVEV (reference sequence). This CDR3 is CASSLRSKYNEQFF. CDR3 DNA: TGTGCCAGCAGTCTTAGAAGTAAATACAATGAGCAGTTCTTC.

The chain carries TRBV6-5 and TRBJ1-3; 10 bases fit TRBD1. The CDR3 has 14 amino acids. Germline loops: CDR1 MNHEY, CDR2 SVGAGI. Trimming removed 6 bases from V and 4 bases from J; junction bases left unmatched: 3. CDR3 sequence: CASRGTGDGNTIYF. In DNA, the CDR3 is TGTGCCAGCAGGGGGACAGGGGACGGAAACACCATATATTTT.

This chain uses TRBV18 with TRBJ2-7, with D unresolved. Trimming stripped 3 bases from V and 5 bases from J, with 14 bases between. The germline CDR1 and CDR2 sequences are KGHSH and LQKENI. This CDR3 region has 14 residues. The CDR3 nucleotides are TGTGCCAGCTCACCCTCCTGGGAACCAGACGAGCAGTACTTC. Translated: CASSPSWEPDEQYF.

The gene calls are TRBV7-3 and TRBJ2-3; weak D call: TRBD2 (5 bases). Per the germline V gene, CDR1 is SGHTA and CDR2 is FQGTGA. The length of the CDR3 is 15 residues. Trimming took 5 bases from V and 0 from J, leaving 12 bases between them. CDR3 amino acids: CASSPLGGSTDTQYF. CDR3 nucleotides: TGTGCCAGCAGCCCTTTAGGCGGGAGCACAGATACGCAGTATTTT.

A single count supports this clone. The gene calls are TRBV13 and TRBJ2-3; D is unresolved. Germline values: CDR1 PRHDT, CDR2 FYEKMQ (reference sequence). V was cut by 6 bases and J by 3 bases, with 16 bases left in between. The CDR3 contains 15 residues. The CDR3 spells CASRRNIGSTDTQYF. In DNA, the CDR3 is TGTGCCAGCAGACGAAACATCGGAAGTACAGATACGCAGTATTTT.

The chain joins TRBV7-2 to TRBJ2-1; D may be TRBD1 or TRBD2 (5 bases each). The germline V gene has CDR1 SGHTA and CDR2 FQGNSA. V was pared by 5 bases and J by 8 bases, with 16 bases between. CDR3 size: 14 residues. The CDR3 loop reads CASSPWGSSDEQFF. The CDR3 region has the DNA TGTGCCAGCAGCCCGTGGGGGTCGAGTGATGAGCAGTTCTTC.

This sequence joins TRBV5-6 and TRBJ2-2; possible D gene TRBD2, 6 bases. Between the trimmed V and J ends, which lost 5 bases and 3 bases, there was a span of 17 bases. The CDR3 consists of 16 residues. Germline assignment: CDR1 SGHDT and CDR2 YYEEEE. The CDR3 reads CASRPPGLDYTGELFF. CDR3 bases: TGTGCCAGCAGACCCCCGGGACTCGATTACACCGGGGAGCTGTTTTTT. The full variable domain, completed using reference TRBV5-6 and TRBJ2-2, is DAGVTQSPTHLIKTRGQQVTLRCSPKSGHDTVSWYQQALGQGPQFIFQYYEEEERQRGNFPDRFSGHQFPNYSSELNVNALLLGDSALYLCASRPPGLDYTGELFFGEGSRLTVL.

The V and J genes are TRBV5-1 and TRBJ1-1, with D maybe TRBD1 (5 bases). The CDR3 totals 14 residues. CDR1 and CDR2 from the germline V gene are SGHRS and YFSETQ. V dropped 3 bases and J dropped 5 bases, with 14 bases sitting between them. DNA of the CDR3: TGCGCCAGCAGCTGGGGGGACGGCTCTACTGAAGCTTTCTTT. Translating it yields CASSWGDGSTEAFF.

The V and J genes are TRBV6-5 and TRBJ2-5; D unclear. The CDR3 runs 12 residues. The ends were cut back, 5 bases at V and 12 bases at J, with 16 bases in the middle. The V gene's germline CDR1 is MNHEY and CDR2 SVGAGI. CDR3 DNA: TGTGCCAGCAGTCCCCGGGCCGACTCCGAGTACTTC. This translates into CASSPRADSEYF.

The chain links TRBV6-5 to TRBJ1-6; maybe TRBD1 (5 bases). There are 14 residues in the CDR3. V gave up 6 bases and J gave up 9 bases, with 15 bases separating them. Germline V gene lookup returns CDR1 MNHEY and CDR2 SVGAGI. CDR3: CASSLTPGGSPLHF. In DNA, the CDR3 is TGTGCCAGCAGCCTTACACCGGGGGGTTCACCCCTCCACTTT.